A selection of T cell receptor beta chains follows, all from one sample in a study of blood T cell repertoires in COVID-19. Sequenced by immunoSEQ multiplex PCR; TCRdb stores in-frame clones only, minus some. This sample has 250,000 or so clones, with around 90% found just once. The sequencing sample was made of peripheral blood. The source of these receptors is a man aged 18 to 29 with active or convalescent COVID-19. Both conserved end residues are part of each CDR3. The D gene is left open where the match is weak.

j_gene	d_gene	v_gene	CDR3nt	CDR3aa
TRBJ1-5	NA	TRBV6-5	TGTGCCAGCAGGAGACATTATGATCAGCCCCAGCATTTT	CASRRHYDQPQHF
TRBJ2-1	TRBD2	TRBV3-1/TRBV3-2	TGTGCCAGCAGCAGGGGACTAGCGGTGTACAATGAGCAGTTCTTC	CASSRGLAVYNEQFF
TRBJ2-7	NA	TRBV28	TGTGCCAGCAGAAGGGCGGGGTCCTACGAGCAGTACTTC	CASRRAGSYEQYF
TRBJ1-4	NA	TRBV5-1	TGCGCCAGCAGCCGGGGGTCGAGGAATGAAAAACTGTTTTTT	CASSRGSRNEKLFF
TRBJ2-2	NA	TRBV6-5	TGTGCCAGCAGTAGACAGGCCGGGGAGCTGTTTTTT	CASSRQAGELFF
TRBJ2-1	NA	TRBV5-1	TGCGCCAGCAGCCCGGACGGCGGGTACTACAATGAGCAGTTCTTC	CASSPDGGYYNEQFF
TRBJ2-7	NA	TRBV28	TGTGCCAGCAGTTCCCCGCCCCAGGGATCCCCTTACGAGCAGTACTTC	CASSSPPQGSPYEQYF
TRBJ1-5	NA	TRBV15	TGTGCCACCAGCAGAGATCTGGGGACTAATCAGCCCCAGCATTTT	CATSRDLGTNQPQHF
TRBJ2-3	NA	TRBV19	TGTGCCAGTAGTATTTCGGGAACAGATACGCAGTATTTT	CASSISGTDTQYF
TRBJ2-1	TRBD2	TRBV7-6	TGTGCCAGCAGCATCTCTAGCGGGAGAGACTCACTTAATGAGCAGTTCTTC	CASSISSGRDSLNEQFF
TRBJ1-1	NA	TRBV11-2	TGTGCCAGCAGCTTAACGGAGGGTAGGAACACTGAAGCTTTCTTT	CASSLTEGRNTEAFF
TRBJ2-3	TRBD2	TRBV27	TGTGCCAGCAGCCACAGGATTAGACTAGCGGGAGAAACAGATACGCAGTATTTT	CASSHRIRLAGETDTQYF
TRBJ1-2	NA	TRBV23-1	TGCGCCAGCAGGCAGGGTGGCTGCAGCCCTAACTATGGCTACACCTTC	CASRQGGCSPNYGYTF
TRBJ2-1	TRBD2	TRBV18	TGTGCCAGCTCACCAAGGAAAGCGGGAGTAGCCTACAATGAGCAGTTCTTC	CASSPRKAGVAYNEQFF
TRBJ1-1	NA	TRBV4-1	TGCGCCAGCAGCCAAGGGACAGAGGGAATGAACACTGAAGCTTTCTTT	CASSQGTEGMNTEAFF
TRBJ1-2	NA	TRBV3-1/TRBV3-2	TGTGCCAGCAGCCAAGATCATCGGTCTAACTATGGCTACACCTTC	CASSQDHRSNYGYTF
TRBJ2-5	TRBD2	TRBV14	TGTGCCAGCAGCCAAGGAGGCAGCGGGGGGTACCAAGAGACCCAGTACTTC	CASSQGGSGGYQETQYF
TRBJ1-1	NA	TRBV28	TGTGCCAGCACCATATCGGGTATTTCTGAAGCTTTCTTT	CASTISGISEAFF
TRBJ2-3	NA	TRBV19	TGTGCCAGTAGTCCAGGGAGCACAGATACGCAGTATTTT	CASSPGSTDTQYF